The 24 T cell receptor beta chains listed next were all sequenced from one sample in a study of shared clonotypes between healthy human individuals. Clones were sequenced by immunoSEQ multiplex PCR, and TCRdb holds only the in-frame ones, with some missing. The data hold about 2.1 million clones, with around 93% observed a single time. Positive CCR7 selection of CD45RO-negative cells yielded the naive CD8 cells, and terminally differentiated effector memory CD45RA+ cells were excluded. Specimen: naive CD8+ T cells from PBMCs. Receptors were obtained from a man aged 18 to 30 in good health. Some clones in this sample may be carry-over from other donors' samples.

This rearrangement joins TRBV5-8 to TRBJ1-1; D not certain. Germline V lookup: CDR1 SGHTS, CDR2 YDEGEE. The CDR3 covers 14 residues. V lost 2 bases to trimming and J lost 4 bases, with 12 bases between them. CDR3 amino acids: CASSFSPRGTEAFF. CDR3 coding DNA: TGTGCCAGCAGCTTTAGCCCTCGAGGCACTGAAGCTTTCTTT.

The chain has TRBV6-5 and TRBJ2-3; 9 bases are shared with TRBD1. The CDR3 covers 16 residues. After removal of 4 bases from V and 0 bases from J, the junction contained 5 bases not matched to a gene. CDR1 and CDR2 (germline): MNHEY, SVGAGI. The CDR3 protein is CASSSGTGRSTDTQYF. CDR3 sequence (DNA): TGTGCCAGCAGTTCAGGGACAGGGCGGAGCACAGATACGCAGTATTTT.

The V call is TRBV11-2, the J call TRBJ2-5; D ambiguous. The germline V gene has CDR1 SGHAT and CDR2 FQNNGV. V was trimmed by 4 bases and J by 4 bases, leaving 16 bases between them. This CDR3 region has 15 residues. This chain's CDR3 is CASSSLRTVGETQYF. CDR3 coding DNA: TGTGCCAGCAGCTCCCTCCGTACGGTGGGAGAGACCCAGTACTTC.

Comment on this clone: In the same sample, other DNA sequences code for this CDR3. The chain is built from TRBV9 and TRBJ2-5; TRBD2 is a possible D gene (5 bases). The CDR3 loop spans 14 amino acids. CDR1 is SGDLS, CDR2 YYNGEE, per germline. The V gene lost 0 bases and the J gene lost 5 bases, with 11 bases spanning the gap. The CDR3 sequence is CASSVVGGVETQYF. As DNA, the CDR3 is TGTGCCAGCAGCGTAGTCGGAGGCGTGGAGACCCAGTACTTC.

Here the CDR3 DNA reads TGTGCCAGCAGCTACACTATCAACCGAGGCACTGAAGCTTTCTTT. Translating it yields CASSYTINRGTEAFF. The chain uses TRBV7-9 and TRBJ1-1; no definite D call. CDR3 length equals 15 residues. Germline V CDR1 and CDR2: SEHNR, FQNEAQ (reference sequence). Trimming took 4 bases from V and 4 from J, leaving 16 bases between them.

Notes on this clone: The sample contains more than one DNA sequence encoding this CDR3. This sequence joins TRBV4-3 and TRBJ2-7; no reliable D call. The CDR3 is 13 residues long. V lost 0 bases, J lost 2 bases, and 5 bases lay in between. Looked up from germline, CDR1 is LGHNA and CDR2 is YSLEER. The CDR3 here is CASSQDPTYEQYF. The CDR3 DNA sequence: TGCGCCAGCAGCCAAGACCCGACCTACGAGCAGTACTTC.

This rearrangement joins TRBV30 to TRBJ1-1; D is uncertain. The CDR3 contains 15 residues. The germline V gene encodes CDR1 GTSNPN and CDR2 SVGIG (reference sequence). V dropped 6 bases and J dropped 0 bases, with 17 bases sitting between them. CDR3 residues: CACQWWAVMNTEAFF. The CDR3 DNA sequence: TGTGCCTGCCAATGGTGGGCGGTAATGAACACTGAAGCTTTCTTT.

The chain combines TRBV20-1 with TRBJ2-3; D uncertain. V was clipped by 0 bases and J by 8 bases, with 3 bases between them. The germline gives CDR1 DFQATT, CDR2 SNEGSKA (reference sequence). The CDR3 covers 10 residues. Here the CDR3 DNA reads TGCAGTGCTAGAGATAGTACGCAGTATTTT. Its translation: CSARDSTQYF.

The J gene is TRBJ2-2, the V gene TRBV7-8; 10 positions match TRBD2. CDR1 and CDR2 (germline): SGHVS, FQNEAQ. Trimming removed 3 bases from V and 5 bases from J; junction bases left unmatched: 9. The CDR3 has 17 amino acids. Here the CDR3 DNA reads TGTGCCAGCAGCTTTTTAGAACTAGCGGGAAGTACCGGGGAGCTGTTTTTT. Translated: CASSFLELAGSTGELFF.

CDR3 sequence reads: CASSQERRGGDTEAFF. The CDR3 DNA sequence: TGCGCCAGCAGCCAAGAAAGGAGAGGTGGGGACACTGAAGCTTTCTTT. V is TRBV4-3 and J is TRBJ1-1; the D is unclear. Germline V CDR1 and CDR2: LGHNA, YSLEER. The CDR3 covers 16 residues. The V gene lost 0 bases and the J gene lost 3 bases, with 14 bases spanning the gap.

CDR3 in amino acids: CASSFQKKDEQYF. As DNA, the CDR3 is TGCGCCAGCAGTTTTCAAAAGAAAGACGAGCAGTACTTC. The chain is built from TRBV10-1 and TRBJ2-7, with no clear D. The CDR3 is made up of 13 amino acids. Trimming stripped 5 bases from V and 5 bases from J, with 13 bases between. Per the germline V gene, CDR1 is WNHNN and CDR2 is SYGVQD (reference sequence).

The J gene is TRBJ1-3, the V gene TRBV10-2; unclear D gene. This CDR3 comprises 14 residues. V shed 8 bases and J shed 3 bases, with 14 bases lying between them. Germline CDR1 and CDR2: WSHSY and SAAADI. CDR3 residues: CASSPPGLGNTIYF. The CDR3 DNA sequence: TGCGCCAGCTCCCCCCCCGGTCTTGGAAACACCATATATTTT.

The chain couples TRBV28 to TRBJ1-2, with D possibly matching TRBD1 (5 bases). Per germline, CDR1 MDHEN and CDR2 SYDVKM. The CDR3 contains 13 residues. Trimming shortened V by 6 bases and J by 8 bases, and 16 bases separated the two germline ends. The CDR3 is CASSMTASIGYTF. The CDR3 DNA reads TGTGCCAGCAGCATGACAGCTTCTATCGGCTACACCTTC.

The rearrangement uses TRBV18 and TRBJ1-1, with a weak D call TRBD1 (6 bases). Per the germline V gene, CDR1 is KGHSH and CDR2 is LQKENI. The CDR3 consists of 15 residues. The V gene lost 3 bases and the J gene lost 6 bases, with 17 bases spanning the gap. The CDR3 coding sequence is TGTGCCAGCTCACCCGGGGACACTTTCTCTTCTGAAGCTTTCTTT. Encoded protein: CASSPGDTFSSEAFF.

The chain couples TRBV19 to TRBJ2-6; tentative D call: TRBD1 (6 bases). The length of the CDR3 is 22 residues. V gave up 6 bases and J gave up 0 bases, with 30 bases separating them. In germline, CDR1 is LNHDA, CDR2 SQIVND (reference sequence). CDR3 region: CASSPSQVFRDTYYSGANVLTF. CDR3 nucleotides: TGTGCCAGTAGCCCGAGCCAGGTTTTCAGGGACACCTATTACTCTGGGGCCAACGTCCTGACTTTC.

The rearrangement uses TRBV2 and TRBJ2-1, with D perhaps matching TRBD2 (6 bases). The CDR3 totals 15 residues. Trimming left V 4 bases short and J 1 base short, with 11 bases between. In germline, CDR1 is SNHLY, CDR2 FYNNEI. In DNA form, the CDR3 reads TGTGCCAGCAGTGCGCTTGGGGGGTCCTACAATGAGCAGTTCTTC. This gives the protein CASSALGGSYNEQFF.

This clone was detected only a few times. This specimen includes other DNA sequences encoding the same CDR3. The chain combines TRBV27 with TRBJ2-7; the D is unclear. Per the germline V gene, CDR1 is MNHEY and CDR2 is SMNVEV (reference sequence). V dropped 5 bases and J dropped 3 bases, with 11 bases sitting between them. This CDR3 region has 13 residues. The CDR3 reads CASSLGLDYEQYF. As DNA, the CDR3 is TGTGCCAGCAGTCTAGGTTTAGACTACGAGCAGTACTTC.

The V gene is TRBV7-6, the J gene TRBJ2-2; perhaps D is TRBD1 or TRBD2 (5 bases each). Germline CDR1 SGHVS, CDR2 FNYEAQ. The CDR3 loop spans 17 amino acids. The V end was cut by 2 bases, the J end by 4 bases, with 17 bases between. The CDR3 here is CASSLSLGTRGTGELFF. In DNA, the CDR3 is TGTGCCAGCAGCTTATCGTTGGGGACGAGGGGCACCGGGGAGCTGTTTTTT.

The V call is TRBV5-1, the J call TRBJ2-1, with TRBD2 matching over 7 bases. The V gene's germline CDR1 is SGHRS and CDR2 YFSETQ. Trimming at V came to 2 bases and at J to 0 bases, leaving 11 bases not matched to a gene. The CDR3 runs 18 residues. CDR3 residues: CASSLREVSSYSYNEQFF. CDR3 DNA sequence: TGCGCCAGCAGCTTACGGGAGGTTTCTTCCTACTCCTACAATGAGCAGTTCTTC.

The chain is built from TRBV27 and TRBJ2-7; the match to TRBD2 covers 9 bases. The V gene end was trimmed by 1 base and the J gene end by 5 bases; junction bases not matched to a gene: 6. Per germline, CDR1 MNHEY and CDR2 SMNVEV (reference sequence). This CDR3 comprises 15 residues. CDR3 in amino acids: CASSLWAGGPNEQYF. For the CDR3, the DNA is TGTGCCAGCAGTTTATGGGCGGGAGGGCCTAACGAGCAGTACTTC.

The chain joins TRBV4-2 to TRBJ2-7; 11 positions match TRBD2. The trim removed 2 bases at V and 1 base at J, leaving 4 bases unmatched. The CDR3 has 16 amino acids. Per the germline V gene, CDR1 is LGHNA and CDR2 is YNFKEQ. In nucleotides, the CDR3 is TGTGCCAGCAGCCAAACAACTAGCGGGGGTTCCTACGAGCAGTACTTC. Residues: CASSQTTSGGSYEQYF.

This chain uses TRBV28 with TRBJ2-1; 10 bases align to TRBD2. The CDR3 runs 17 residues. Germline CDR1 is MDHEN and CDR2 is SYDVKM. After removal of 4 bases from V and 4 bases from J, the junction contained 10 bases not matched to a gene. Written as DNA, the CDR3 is TGTGCCAGCAGTTCCCCGGGGGGTAGCGGGAGGTACAATGAGCAGTTCTTC. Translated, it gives CASSSPGGSGRYNEQFF.

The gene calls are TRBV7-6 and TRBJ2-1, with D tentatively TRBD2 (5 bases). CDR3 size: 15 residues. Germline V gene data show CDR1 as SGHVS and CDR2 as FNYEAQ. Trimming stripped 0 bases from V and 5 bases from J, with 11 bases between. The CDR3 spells CASSLAGATHNEQFF. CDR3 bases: TGTGCCAGCAGCTTAGCGGGAGCCACACACAATGAGCAGTTCTTC.

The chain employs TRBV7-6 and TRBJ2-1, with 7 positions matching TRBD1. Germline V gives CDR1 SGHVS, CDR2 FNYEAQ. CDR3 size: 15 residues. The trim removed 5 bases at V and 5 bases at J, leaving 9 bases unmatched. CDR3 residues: CASSGWDRQNNEQFF. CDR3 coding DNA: TGTGCCAGCAGCGGGTGGGACAGACAAAACAATGAGCAGTTCTTC.